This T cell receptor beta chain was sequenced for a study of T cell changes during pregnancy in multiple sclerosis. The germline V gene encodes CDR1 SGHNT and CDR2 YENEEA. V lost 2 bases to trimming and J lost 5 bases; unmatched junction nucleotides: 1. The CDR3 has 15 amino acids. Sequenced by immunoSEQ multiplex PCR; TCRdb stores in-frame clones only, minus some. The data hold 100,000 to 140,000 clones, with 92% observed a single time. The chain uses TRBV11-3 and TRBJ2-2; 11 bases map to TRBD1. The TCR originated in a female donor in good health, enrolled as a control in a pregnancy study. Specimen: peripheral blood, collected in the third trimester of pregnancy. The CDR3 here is CASSLRDRGTGELFF. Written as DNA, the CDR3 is TGTGCCAGCAGCTTAAGGGACAGGGGGACCGGGGAGCTGTTTTTT.